Listed here are 26 T cell receptor beta chains from one sample, sequenced in a study of patients and donors after allogeneic stem cell transplantation. TCRdb used MiXCR to reprocess the RT-PCR reads, holding one entry per CDR3 protein. This sample has some 960,000 distinct CDR3 sequences; around 17% occur once, and the top ten carry 5% to 7.5%. The sequencing sample was made of blood, either unsorted or a sorted T cell fraction (not recorded which). Source of these receptors: a human donor who was either an allogeneic HSCT recipient or a stem cell or donor lymphocyte infusion donor (not recorded which). It is not recorded whose cells these are; they may come from a transplant donor.

This clonotype was seen only a few times. V gene TRBV25-1 combines with J gene TRBJ2-2; the match to TRBD2 covers 9 bases. Looked up from germline, CDR1 is MGHDK and CDR2 is SYGVNS. Trimming removed 8 bases from V and 3 bases from J; junction bases left unmatched: 7. The CDR3 totals 15 residues. CDR3 protein: CASGMRTSDTGELFF. In DNA, the CDR3 is TGTGCCAGCGGGATGAGGACTAGCGACACCGGGGAGCTGTTTTTT.

CDR3 coding DNA: TGCAGTGCTACTACGCCGGTAGGAAACAATCAGCCCCAGCATTTT. Encoded protein: CSATTPVGNNQPQHF. The rearrangement links TRBV20-1 to TRBJ1-5, with no clear D. Trimming shortened V by 4 bases and J by 3 bases, and 16 bases separated the two germline ends. This CDR3 has 15 residues. Germline CDR1 DFQATT, CDR2 SNEGSKA (reference sequence).

This clonotype was detected only a few times. The chain employs TRBV2 and TRBJ2-4; D tentatively reads TRBD1 or TRBD2 (6 bases each). Between the trimmed V and J ends, which lost 4 bases and 3 bases, there was a span of 16 bases. This CDR3 has 16 amino acids. The germline V gene has CDR1 SNHLY and CDR2 FYNNEI. The chain's CDR3 is CASSVSEGVGKNIQYF. CDR3 in DNA: TGTGCCAGCAGTGTTTCGGAGGGGGTCGGCAAAAACATTCAGTACTTC.

This rearrangement joins TRBV29-1 to TRBJ2-2, with D tentatively TRBD2 (6 bases). Trimming took 6 bases from V and 5 from J, leaving 16 bases between them. CDR1 and CDR2 from the germline V gene are SQVTM and ANQGSEA. This CDR3 spans 14 amino acids. For the CDR3, the DNA is TGCAGCGTCCGGGGACTCCTAGAGACCGGGGAGCTGTTTTTT. Residues: CSVRGLLETGELFF.

The chain links TRBV24-1 to TRBJ2-4; D gene uncertain. Trimming removed 3 bases from V and 7 bases from J, with 3 bases in between. This CDR3 comprises 11 residues. Germline V gene data show CDR1 as KGHDR and CDR2 as SFDVKD. DNA of the CDR3: TGTGCCACCAGTGATCGGAACATTCAGTACTTC. It specifies CATSDRNIQYF.

This chain joins TRBV9 and TRBJ2-5; no reliable D call. The CDR3 has 14 amino acids. In germline, CDR1 is SGDLS, CDR2 YYNGEE. V lost 0 bases and J lost 7, with 13 bases in between. This CDR3 is CASSVGVVAGTQYF. The CDR3 DNA sequence: TGTGCCAGCAGCGTAGGTGTAGTGGCCGGGACCCAGTACTTC.

This clonotype was observed at least ten times. V gene TRBV6-5 combines with J gene TRBJ1-4, with a possible D match to TRBD1 (6 bases). The CDR3 spans 15 residues. Germline CDR1 reads MNHEY; CDR2 reads SVGAGI. The ends were cut back, 0 bases at V and 7 bases at J, with 12 bases in the middle. The CDR3 spells CASSYSGGGGEKLFF. For the CDR3, the DNA is TGTGCCAGCAGTTACTCGGGCGGAGGGGGTGAAAAACTGTTTTTT.

A few counts support this clonotype. V is TRBV9 and J is TRBJ1-2, with D maybe TRBD1 (6 bases). The V end was cut by 4 bases, the J end by 8 bases, with 18 bases between. The CDR3 loop spans 14 amino acids. In germline, CDR1 is SGDLS, CDR2 YYNGEE. The CDR3 here is CASSPLGGARGYTF. CDR3 nucleotide sequence: TGTGCCAGCAGCCCCCTCGGGGGGGCGCGGGGCTACACCTTC.

The CDR3 is CASSFSSGRDEQFF. CDR3 DNA sequence: TGTGCCAGCAGCTTCTCCTCTGGCCGGGATGAGCAGTTCTTC. The rearrangement links TRBV5-4 to TRBJ2-1; D unclear. Deletions cut 2 bases from V and 8 bases from J, with 14 bases between. Germline lookup yields CDR1 SGHNT and CDR2 YYREEE (reference sequence). The CDR3 loop spans 14 amino acids.

This clonotype has more than one count but fewer than ten. This chain connects TRBV20-1 to TRBJ2-7; a possible D gene is TRBD2 (6 bases). Germline V lookup: CDR1 DFQATT, CDR2 SNEGSKA (reference sequence). Trimming left V 5 bases short and J 10 bases short, with 27 bases between. The CDR3 contains 15 residues. CDR3 bases: TGCAGTGCTCGACGGACTAAGGCGGGTACTAAGGGACAGTACTTC. This codes for CSARRTKAGTKGQYF.

This clonotype has only a few counts. The gene calls are TRBV12-3 or TRBV12-4 and TRBJ2-1; perhaps TRBD2 as D (7 bases). The CDR3 is 16 residues long. The V end lost 5 bases, the J end lost 2 bases, and 16 bases lay between the germline ends. This CDR3 is CASSLQGLAAYNEQFF. In DNA, the CDR3 is TGTGCCAGCAGTCTCCAGGGGCTAGCGGCCTACAATGAGCAGTTCTTC.

The chain joins TRBV5-1 to TRBJ2-3; D is undetermined. Trimming left V 1 base short and J 0 bases short, with 9 bases between. Germline CDR1 is SGHRS and CDR2 is YFSETQ. This CDR3 has 15 amino acids. CDR3 bases: TGCGCCAGCAGCTTGAACATACCTAGCACAGATACGCAGTATTTT. Its translation: CASSLNIPSTDTQYF.

This clonotype was seen a handful of times. This chain joins TRBV5-1 and TRBJ1-4, with D hard to call. CDR3 length: 15 amino acids. Trimming left V 4 bases short and J 3 bases short, with 13 bases between. Looked up from germline, CDR1 is SGHRS and CDR2 is YFSETQ. CDR3 in amino acids: CASSPGLQANEKLFF. CDR3 coding DNA: TGCGCCAGCAGCCCTGGACTCCAAGCTAATGAAAAACTGTTTTTT.

This chain joins TRBV5-1 and TRBJ2-3; D is unclear. This CDR3 comprises 12 residues. The germline V and J ends were trimmed by 1 base and 6 bases, with 6 bases remaining between them. CDR1 is SGHRS and CDR2 is YFSETQ in the germline V gene. For the CDR3, the DNA is TGCGCCAGCAGCTTGAGTATGGATACGCAGTATTTT. Its translation: CASSLSMDTQYF.

The V call is TRBV15, the J call TRBJ1-2; 10 bases are shared with TRBD1. The CDR3 extends over 18 amino acids. The V segment lost 0 bases and the J segment 3 bases; nucleotides outside the gene matches: 10. Germline CDR1 and CDR2: LNHNV and YYDKDF (reference sequence). The CDR3 DNA reads TGTGCCACCAGCAGAGATCGGGGACAGGGGTCTCCATACTATGGCTACACCTTC. This encodes CATSRDRGQGSPYYGYTF.

This clonotype came up a few times. CDR3 loop: CASSIYGEAVHQPQHF. The CDR3 coding sequence is TGTGCCAGTAGTATATACGGGGAGGCAGTTCATCAGCCCCAGCATTTT. The gene calls are TRBV19 and TRBJ1-5; D is ambiguous. Trimming took 2 bases from V and 5 from J, leaving 16 bases between them. The CDR3 covers 16 residues. Germline V lookup: CDR1 LNHDA, CDR2 SQIVND (reference sequence).

This clonotype has a handful of counts. This chain joins TRBV30 and TRBJ1-1, with TRBD1 as a possible D gene (6 bases). The germline V and J ends were trimmed by 3 bases and 1 base, with 15 bases remaining between them. Germline CDR1 GTSNPN, CDR2 SVGIG (reference sequence). This CDR3 spans 15 amino acids. The CDR3 bases are TGTGCCTGGAGCCCCCGGGGGCAGGGGAACACTGAAGCTTTCTTT. Protein: CAWSPRGQGNTEAFF.

This rearrangement joins TRBV21-1 to TRBJ2-5. TRBV21-1 is a documented pseudogene. The CDR3 has 15 amino acids. The CDR3 sequence is CASSKVREHQETQYF. DNA of the CDR3: TGTGCCAGCAGCAAAGTTAGGGAACATCAAGAGACCCAGTACTTC.

This clonotype came up many times. The gene calls are TRBV4-3 and TRBJ2-2; D gene uncertain. Germline V lookup: CDR1 LGHNA, CDR2 YSLEER. There are 17 residues in the CDR3. The germline V and J ends were trimmed by 0 bases and 0 bases, with 11 bases remaining between them. This CDR3 is CASSQDRGSTNTGELFF. In DNA form, the CDR3 reads TGCGCCAGCAGCCAAGATCGAGGCAGTACGAACACCGGGGAGCTGTTTTTT.

This chain links TRBV29-1 with TRBJ1-2; D not certain. The CDR3 runs 15 residues. Trimming pared 7 bases from V and 5 bases from J, leaving 23 bases between. The germline V gene has CDR1 SQVTM and CDR2 ANQGSEA. The CDR3 bases are TGCAGCGCGCTGGGGATGTGGGTGATGGGGTATGGCTACACCTTC. As protein: CSALGMWVMGYGYTF.

The genes are TRBV20-1 and TRBJ2-3; the D gene could be TRBD1 or TRBD2 (6 bases each). V shed 3 bases and J shed 2 bases, with 12 bases lying between them. The CDR3 extends over 14 amino acids. Per the germline V gene, CDR1 is DFQATT and CDR2 is SNEGSKA (reference sequence). The CDR3 region has the DNA TGCAGTGCTAGCCACGGGGGCGACACAGATACGCAGTATTTT. Protein product: CSASHGGDTDTQYF.

This chain joins TRBV20-1 and TRBJ2-3; 10 positions agree with TRBD1. Per the germline V gene, CDR1 is DFQATT and CDR2 is SNEGSKA (reference sequence). Trimming cost V 0 bases and J 6 bases; bases outside gene matches: 9. The CDR3 has 16 residues. The CDR3 loop reads CSARDLWDRGGDTQYF. CDR3 bases: TGCAGTGCTAGAGATCTATGGGACAGGGGAGGTGATACGCAGTATTTT.

The chain recombines TRBV5-1 with TRBJ2-5, with 11 bases lining up with TRBD1. CDR3 size: 14 residues. V lost 3 bases to trimming and J lost 7 bases; unmatched junction nucleotides: 5. Looked up from germline, CDR1 is SGHRS and CDR2 is YFSETQ. The CDR3 sequence is CASSWGTGGRTQYF. The CDR3 DNA reads TGCGCCAGCAGCTGGGGGACAGGGGGAAGGACCCAGTACTTC.

This clonotype has just a few counts. The CDR3 nucleotides read TGCGCCAGCAGCCCCGGGACACAGAATCAGCCCCAGCATTTT. This sequence encodes CASSPGTQNQPQHF. The genes are TRBV5-1 and TRBJ1-5, with TRBD1 as a possible D gene (6 bases). Trimming shortened V by 4 bases and J by 4 bases, and 12 bases separated the two germline ends. The CDR3 loop spans 14 amino acids. Germline CDR1 is SGHRS and CDR2 is YFSETQ.

This clonotype was picked up a small number of times. The chain uses TRBV10-3 and TRBJ2-3, with 7 bases that match TRBD2. J lost 7 bases, V lost 11 bases, and 18 bases had no gene match. CDR1 ENHRY and CDR2 SYGVKD come from the germline V gene. There are 15 residues in the CDR3. CDR3 loop: CAVFNPAGNLNTQYF. CDR3 DNA sequence: TGTGCCGTCTTCAATCCAGCGGGGAATCTTAATACGCAGTATTTT.

There are a few counts of this clonotype. The chain is built from TRBV4-2 and TRBJ1-2; the D is unclear. The CDR3 covers 15 residues. V gave up 1 base and J gave up 3 bases, with 12 bases separating them. Germline CDR1 LGHNA, CDR2 YNFKEQ. CDR3 in amino acids: CASSQVTARYYGYTF. DNA for the CDR3: TGTGCCAGCAGCCAAGTTACTGCTCGCTACTATGGCTACACCTTC.